This is a list of T cell receptor beta chains from one sample in a study of response to subunit inactivated influenza vaccine. TCRdb re-called the RT-PCR reads through MiXCR, storing one row per CDR3 protein. This table has approximately 530,000 distinct CDR3 sequences, 10% to 15% appearing once. This specimen was PBMCs from blood, taken 35 to 45 days after vaccination. Source of these receptors: a man aged 50 or older who received an inactivated influenza vaccine. The CDR3 runs from the conserved cysteine through the conserved F or W.

V gene,J gene,CDR3 protein
TRBV20-1,TRBJ2-5,CSASPGGRETQYF
TRBV5-5,TRBJ2-7,CASSLRLAGVSYEQYF
TRBV3-1,TRBJ1-1,CASSQAGAGTEAFF
TRBV11-2,TRBJ2-7,CASSLWLLAGVYEQYF
TRBV12-3/TRBV12-4,TRBJ2-1,CASHPPSGRAGEQFF
TRBV4-2,TRBJ2-7,CASSQEGGRSGGRYEQYF
TRBV27,TRBJ2-7,CASSYLAGGVREQYF
TRBV6-2/TRBV6-3,TRBJ2-5,CASSYLASSVQETQYF
TRBV9,TRBJ2-7,CASSVNEWGGQYF
TRBV20-1,TRBJ2-3,CSAGTGGRADTQYF
TRBV7-2,TRBJ2-1,CASSLSSSYNEQFF
TRBV7-8,TRBJ2-1,CASSVRIAGGPYNEQFF
TRBV29-1,TRBJ1-2,CSVEEGTAQDTF
TRBV7-2,TRBJ2-5,CASMEFSRGDETQYF
TRBV28,TRBJ2-7,CASSPGTVSSYEQYF
TRBV12-3/TRBV12-4,TRBJ2-3,CASSLRSYTDTQYF
TRBV10-3,TRBJ1-1,CAISEGQGEGEAFF
TRBV20-1,TRBJ2-5,CSAKRTGEWQETQYF
TRBV7-8,TRBJ2-1,CASSLEVSEQFF
TRBV29-1,TRBJ2-7,CSGGDGYEQYF
TRBV12-3/TRBV12-4,TRBJ2-4,CASSFGLEDIQYF
TRBV7-9,TRBJ2-5,CASSLGTGMQYF
TRBV18,TRBJ2-7,CASSPGVASEEQYF
TRBV12-3/TRBV12-4,TRBJ1-2,CASSSRPIDGYTF
TRBV12-3/TRBV12-4,TRBJ2-7,CASSLRRIGEQYF
TRBV12-3/TRBV12-4,TRBJ1-1,CASSQHRQGGAFF
TRBV28,TRBJ2-1,CASSSDAGPSYNEQFF
TRBV7-8,TRBJ2-5,CASSLSGTGGWETQYF
TRBV7-6,TRBJ1-5,CASSWGTGGPHSNQPQHF
TRBV7-9,TRBJ2-3,CASSPLSDTQYF
TRBV20-1,TRBJ2-2,CGLGQSNTGELFF
TRBV5-1,TRBJ1-1,CASSLRDNTEAFF
TRBV6-2/TRBV6-3,TRBJ2-1,CASIGIREQFF
TRBV10-3,TRBJ2-7,CAISGGTGGQRTPREQYF
TRBV18,TRBJ2-1,CASSPPSVDEQFF
TRBV5-6,TRBJ2-1,CASSSAQAGSTYNEQFF
TRBV4-2,TRBJ2-1,CASSQEEASSFDEQFF
TRBV7-9,TRBJ2-5,CASSSTGERETQYF
TRBV18,TRBJ2-2,CASSAGTGRKGELFF
TRBV20-1,TRBJ1-3,CSASGPSSGNTIYF
TRBV5-1,TRBJ2-3,CASSSGGTQYF
TRBV29-1,TRBJ2-2,CSVERWTGKNTGELFF
TRBV5-1,TRBJ1-2,CASSLADGHYGYTF
TRBV5-1,TRBJ2-1,CASSSGTSGRSSYNEQFF
TRBV12-3/TRBV12-4,TRBJ1-4,CASRKINEKLFF
TRBV11-2,TRBJ2-2,CASSTFKGDRESTGELFF
TRBV2,TRBJ2-3,CASSPGTGSDTQYF
TRBV6-2/TRBV6-3,TRBJ1-5,CASSPGIHSNQPQHF
TRBV6-1,TRBJ1-1,CASTSTYRNTEAFF
TRBV5-1,TRBJ1-1,CASRTDGAAFF
TRBV24-1,TRBJ2-1,CATSDQFGGAGYNEQFF
TRBV24-1,TRBJ2-1,CATSARTGRDYNEQFF
TRBV20-1,TRBJ2-1,CSARTGWSSYNEQFF
TRBV12-3/TRBV12-4,TRBJ1-2,CASSRRTGLKGYTF
TRBV7-2,TRBJ2-7,CVSSSPVETGRYEQYF
TRBV5-1,TRBJ2-7,CASSLWGQSEQYF
TRBV14,TRBJ2-6,CASSQGFRYAGANVLTF
TRBV5-1,TRBJ1-6,CASSQGQANSPLHF